This T cell receptor beta chain was retrieved from a study of cytomegalovirus exposure and HLA in healthy donors. As for the study in general: A prior analysis found about 120 million unique TCR beta sequences from roughly 180 million T cells. Overall study findings and caveats: TCR beta chain V- and J-gene trimming was linked, in a later analysis, to a missense variant in DCLRE1C. Most TCR sequences showed up rarely, but some public TCRs showed up in many donors. Reportedly, a later analysis found an Asian-associated ancestry cluster had fewer N-insertions than the approximately 640-donor mean.

PCR was performed using 60 Vbeta and 13 Jbeta primers. The method was immunoSEQ multiplex PCR; TCRdb's version includes in-frame clones alone and lacks a portion of them. The sample yields around 75,000 clones, 75% to 85% seen once. The CDR3 has 18 residues. Germline CDR1 is SEHNR and CDR2 is FQNEAQ (reference sequence). Trimming took 3 bases from V and 2 from J, leaving 23 bases between them. A word on this clone: Its antigen is unknown.

Specimen: PBMCs. The chain links TRBV7-9 to TRBJ2-7, with D possibly TRBD2 on 5 matching bases. The sequence derives from a man aged 35 to 55 in good health and CMV-seronegative. The CDR3 DNA reads as TGTGCCAGCAGCTTTTTTGGCGGTTCGAGGGATGATCCCTACGAGCAGTACTTC. As protein: CASSFFGGSRDDPYEQYF.